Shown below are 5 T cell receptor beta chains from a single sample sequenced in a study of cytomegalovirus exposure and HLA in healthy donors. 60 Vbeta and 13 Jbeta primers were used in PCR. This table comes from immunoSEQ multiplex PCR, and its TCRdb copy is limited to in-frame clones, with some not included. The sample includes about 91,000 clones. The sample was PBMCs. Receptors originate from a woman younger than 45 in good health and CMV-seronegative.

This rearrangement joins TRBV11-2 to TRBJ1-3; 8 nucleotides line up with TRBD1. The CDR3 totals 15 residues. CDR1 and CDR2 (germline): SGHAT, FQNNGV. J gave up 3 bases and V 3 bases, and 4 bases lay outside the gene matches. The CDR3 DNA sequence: TGTGCCAGCAGCTTTCAGGGGGCCGGTGGAAACACCATATATTTT. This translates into CASSFQGAGGNTIYF.

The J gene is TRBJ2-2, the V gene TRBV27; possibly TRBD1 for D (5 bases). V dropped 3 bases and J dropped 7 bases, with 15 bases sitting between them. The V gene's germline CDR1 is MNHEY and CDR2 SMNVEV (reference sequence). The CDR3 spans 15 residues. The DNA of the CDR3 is TGTGCCAGCAGTTTGGTCAGGGCGCTTGGCGGGGAGCTGTTTTTT. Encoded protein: CASSLVRALGGELFF.

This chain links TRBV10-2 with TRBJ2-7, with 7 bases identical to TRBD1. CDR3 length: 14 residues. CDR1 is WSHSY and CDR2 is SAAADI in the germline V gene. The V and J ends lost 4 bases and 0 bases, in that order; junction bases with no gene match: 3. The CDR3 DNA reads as TGCGCCAGCAGTGGGGGACAGTCCTCCTACGAGCAGTACTTC. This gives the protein CASSGGQSSYEQYF.

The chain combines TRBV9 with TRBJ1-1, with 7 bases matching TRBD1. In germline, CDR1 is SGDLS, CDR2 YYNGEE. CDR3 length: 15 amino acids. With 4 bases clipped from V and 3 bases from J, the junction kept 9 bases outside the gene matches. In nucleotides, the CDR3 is TGTGCCAGCAGCCCACAACAGGGGAAGTACACTGAAGCTTTCTTT. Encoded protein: CASSPQQGKYTEAFF.

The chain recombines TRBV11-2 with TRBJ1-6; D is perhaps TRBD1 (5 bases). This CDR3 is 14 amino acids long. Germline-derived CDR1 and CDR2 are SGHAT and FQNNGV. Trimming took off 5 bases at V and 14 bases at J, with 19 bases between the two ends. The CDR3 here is CASSRRTPHPALHF. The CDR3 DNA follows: TGTGCCAGCAGCCGGCGGACACCCCATCCGGCCCTCCACTTT.